This T cell receptor beta chain stems from a study of blood T cell repertoires in COVID-19. Clones were read by immunoSEQ multiplex PCR, and TCRdb kept only the in-frame ones, dropping some. The sample has roughly 63,000 clones, about 88% seen once. Germline V gives CDR1 LNHDA, CDR2 SQIVND (reference sequence). This CDR3 spans 11 amino acids. Trimming removed 2 bases at V and 7 bases at J, with 3 bases between. The sample taken for sequencing was peripheral blood. The TCR sequence derives from a man aged 45-65 years with active COVID-19. This chain joins TRBV19 and TRBJ1-3, with unresolved D. CDR3 nucleotides: TGTGCCAGTAGTATAAGCAACACCATATATTTT. Its translation is CASSISNTIYF.